The source of this T cell receptor beta chain is a study of CD8 T cells in Susac syndrome. Whole-study findings and limits: The study conceded that its TCR sequencing and HLA analysis involved relatively few individuals. Clonal expansion was not seen in any Susac syndrome CD4+ T cell repertoire.

Each Susac syndrome patient had definite or probable disease by recently defined criteria. Purification of the CD8+ and CD4+ T cells relied on negative isolation, and TEMRA cells underwent FACS enrichment. Random hexamers were used to reverse transcribe an amount of roughly 0.5 to 1 ug RNA. In TCRdb, the immunoSEQ multiplex PCR reads were re-called with MiXCR into one record per CDR3 protein. The repertoire consists of 150,000 to 200,000 distinct CDR3 sequences, with around 94% occurring once and the leading ten covering 0.09% to 0.1%. Of note for this clonotype: Its cognate antigen is unknown.

The CDR3 is 14 amino acids. Trimming cost V 4 bases and J 3 bases; bases outside gene matches: 4. Germline V CDR1 and CDR2: SGHTA, FQGNSA. This chain links TRBV7-2 with TRBJ2-7, with 9 bases that match TRBD1. Specimen: CD4+ T cells from PBMCs. This clonotype was sampled from a human donor with Susac syndrome. The CDR3 here is CASSSTGGNYEQYF. CDR3 DNA sequence: TGTGCCAGCAGCTCGACAGGGGGGAACTACGAGCAGTACTTC.